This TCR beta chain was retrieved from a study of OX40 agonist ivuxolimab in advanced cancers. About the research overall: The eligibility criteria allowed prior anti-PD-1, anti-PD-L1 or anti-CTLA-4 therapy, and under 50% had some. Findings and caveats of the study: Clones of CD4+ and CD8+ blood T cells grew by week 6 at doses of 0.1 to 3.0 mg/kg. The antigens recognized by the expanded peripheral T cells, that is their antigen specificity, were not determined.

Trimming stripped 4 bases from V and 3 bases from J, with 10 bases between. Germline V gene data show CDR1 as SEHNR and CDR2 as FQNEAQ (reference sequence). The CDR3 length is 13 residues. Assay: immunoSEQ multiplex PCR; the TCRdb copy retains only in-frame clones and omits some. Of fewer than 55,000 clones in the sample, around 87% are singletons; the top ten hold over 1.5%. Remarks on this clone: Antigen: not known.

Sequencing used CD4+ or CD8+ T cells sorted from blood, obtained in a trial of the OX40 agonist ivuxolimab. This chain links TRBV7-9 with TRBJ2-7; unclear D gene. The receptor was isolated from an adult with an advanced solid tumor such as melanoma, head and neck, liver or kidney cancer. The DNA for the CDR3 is TGTGCCAGCAGCTCCTATTCCTACTACGAGCAGTACTTC. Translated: CASSSYSYYEQYF.